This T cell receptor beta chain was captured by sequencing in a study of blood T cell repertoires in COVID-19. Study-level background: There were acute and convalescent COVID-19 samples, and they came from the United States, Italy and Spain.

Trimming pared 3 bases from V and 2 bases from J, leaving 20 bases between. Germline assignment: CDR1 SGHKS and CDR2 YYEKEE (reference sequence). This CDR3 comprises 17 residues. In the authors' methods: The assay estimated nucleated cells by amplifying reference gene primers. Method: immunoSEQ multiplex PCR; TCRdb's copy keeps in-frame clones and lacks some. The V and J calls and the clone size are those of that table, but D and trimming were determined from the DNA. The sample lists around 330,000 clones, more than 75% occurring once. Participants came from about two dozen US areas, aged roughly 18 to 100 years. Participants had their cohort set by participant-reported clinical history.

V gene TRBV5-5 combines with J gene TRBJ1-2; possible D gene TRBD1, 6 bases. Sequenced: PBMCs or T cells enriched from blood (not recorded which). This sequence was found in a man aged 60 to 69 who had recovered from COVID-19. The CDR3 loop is CASSSGAGGRRNYGYTF. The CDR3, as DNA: TGTGCCAGCAGCTCGGGGGCGGGGGGGAGAAGGAACTATGGCTACACCTTC.